These 17 T cell receptor beta chains share one sample of origin, sequenced in a study of blood T cell repertoires in COVID-19. TCRdb keeps only in-frame clones here, not all; method: immunoSEQ multiplex PCR. Of over 45,000 clones listed, more than 85% are singletons. The specimen sequenced was peripheral blood. These receptors were taken from a man in his fifties or sixties with acute or convalescent COVID-19.

This chain uses TRBV29-1 with TRBJ1-2, with TRBD1 matching over 8 bases. Germline V gives CDR1 SQVTM, CDR2 ANQGSEA. The CDR3 covers 13 residues. The junction had 8 bases not matched to a gene; V was cut back by 7 bases and J by 4 bases. CDR3 sequence reads: CSAAGGAGYGYTF. The CDR3 nucleotides are TGCAGCGCCGCAGGGGGCGCCGGCTATGGCTACACCTTC.

The rearrangement uses TRBV11-2 and TRBJ2-7; 7 nucleotides line up with TRBD2. Looked up from germline, CDR1 is SGHAT and CDR2 is FQNNGV. This CDR3 spans 13 amino acids. The ends lost 5 bases at V and 3 bases at J; junction bases unmatched: 4. The CDR3, as DNA: TGTGCCAGCAGCATAACTAGCGACTACGAGCAGTACTTC. Translated: CASSITSDYEQYF. Looking up the rest from reference TRBV11-2 and TRBJ2-7 gives the full variable domain: EAGVAQSPRYKIIEKRQSVAFWCNPISGHATLYWYQQILGQGPKLLIQFQNNGVVDDSQLPKDRFSAERLKGVDSTLKIQPAKLEDSAVYLCASSITSDYEQYFGPGTRLTVT.

The CDR3 protein is CASSPRVTGGRDSPLHF. Here the CDR3 DNA reads TGTGCCAGCTCACCGAGGGTAACAGGGGGTAGAGATTCACCCCTCCACTTT. The rearrangement joins TRBV18 to TRBJ1-6; 8 bases fit TRBD1. The CDR3 is 17 residues long. Trimming cost V 3 bases and J 8 bases; bases outside gene matches: 12. Germline CDR1 reads KGHSH; CDR2 reads LQKENI.

This clone came up a few times. The chain recombines TRBV5-8 with TRBJ2-7; D is possibly TRBD2 (6 bases). From germline, CDR1 is SGHTS and CDR2 YDEGEE. The CDR3 length is 17 residues. Trimming shortened V by 2 bases and J by 0 bases, and 18 bases separated the two germline ends. In nucleotides, the CDR3 is TGTGCCAGCAGCTTACCCTCCGGGACTGGAACCTCCTACGAGCAGTACTTC. This translates into CASSLPSGTGTSYEQYF. Combining the CDR3 with reference TRBV5-8 and TRBJ2-7 gives the whole variable domain EAGVTQSPTHLIKTRGQQATLRCSPISGHTSVYWYQQALGLGLQFLLWYDEGEERNRGNFPPRFSGRQFPNYSSELNVNALELEDSALYLCASSLPSGTGTSYEQYFGPGTRLTVT.

The chain couples TRBV11-2 to TRBJ1-5; possible D gene TRBD1, 6 bases. This CDR3 spans 16 amino acids. Germline V lookup: CDR1 SGHAT, CDR2 FQNNGV. Trimming pared 1 base from V and 6 bases from J, leaving 16 bases between. The CDR3 sequence: CASSLVAPGASQPQHF. The CDR3 bases are TGTGCCAGCAGCTTAGTGGCTCCAGGGGCTAGTCAGCCCCAGCATTTT. The variable domain in full, completed from reference TRBV11-2 and TRBJ1-5, reads EAGVAQSPRYKIIEKRQSVAFWCNPISGHATLYWYQQILGQGPKLLIQFQNNGVVDDSQLPKDRFSAERLKGVDSTLKIQPAKLEDSAVYLCASSLVAPGASQPQHFGDGTRLSIL.

This chain joins TRBV7-9 and TRBJ1-5; 7 positions match TRBD1. Germline-derived CDR1 and CDR2 are SEHNR and FQNEAQ (reference sequence). This CDR3 region has 13 residues. Germline trimming cut 5 bases from V and 6 bases from J; bases unmatched to any gene: 4. CDR3 nucleotide sequence: TGTGCCAGCAGCCGGACAGGAGGTCAGCCCCAGCATTTT. This sequence encodes CASSRTGGQPQHF.

The rearrangement links TRBV24-1 to TRBJ2-7, with 7 bases lining up with TRBD2. V lost 4 bases to trimming and J lost 6 bases; unmatched junction nucleotides: 8. The CDR3 sequence is 14 residues long. CDR1 and CDR2 from the germline V gene are KGHDR and SFDVKD. The CDR3 DNA sequence: TGTGCCACCAGTGAGCGGGGGAGTCGGCTCGAGCAGTACTTC. This gives the protein CATSERGSRLEQYF.

This clone was picked up one time. The chain couples TRBV10-3 to TRBJ2-1; D is unclear. Germline V gives CDR1 ENHRY, CDR2 SYGVKD. Deletions cut 6 bases from V and 6 bases from J, with 9 bases between. This CDR3 has 12 residues. The CDR3 protein is CAISRHSNEQFF. The CDR3 DNA reads TGTGCCATCAGCAGACATTCCAATGAGCAGTTCTTC.

In this sample, this clone turned up once. The chain employs TRBV5-1 and TRBJ2-2, with 10 nucleotides matching TRBD2. The V segment lost 0 bases and the J segment 4 bases; nucleotides outside the gene matches: 0. The germline V gene encodes CDR1 SGHRS and CDR2 YFSETQ. The CDR3 loop spans 15 amino acids. In nucleotides, the CDR3 is TGCGCCAGCAGCTTGGGACTAGCGGGCACCGGGGAGCTGTTTTTT. The encoded protein is CASSLGLAGTGELFF.

The gene calls are TRBV27 and TRBJ1-5; D is uncertain. Per the germline V gene, CDR1 is MNHEY and CDR2 is SMNVEV (reference sequence). The CDR3 consists of 12 residues. Trimming shortened V by 5 bases and J by 7 bases, and 9 bases separated the two germline ends. The CDR3 DNA reads as TGTGCCAGCAGTCCCCACGGGCAGCCCCAGCATTTT. Translation: CASSPHGQPQHF.

The genes are TRBV20-1 and TRBJ2-3; D possibly corresponds to TRBD2 (6 bases). The CDR3 runs 14 residues. CDR1 is DFQATT, CDR2 SNEGSKA, per germline (reference sequence). V was trimmed by 3 bases and J by 3 bases, leaving 13 bases between them. The CDR3 sequence is CSASTGVGTDTQYF. Here the CDR3 DNA reads TGCAGTGCTAGTACGGGAGTTGGGACAGATACGCAGTATTTT.

The chain links TRBV6-5 to TRBJ1-1, with 7 bases aligning to TRBD1. The CDR3 extends over 12 amino acids. Germline CDR1 and CDR2: MNHEY and SVGAGI. Unmatched junction bases numbered 2, after V lost 9 bases and J lost 1 base. The CDR3: CASNRGNTEAFF. CDR3 DNA: TGTGCCAGTAACAGGGGGAACACTGAAGCTTTCTTT.

This chain connects TRBV27 to TRBJ1-3, with 8 nucleotides matching TRBD1. Unmatched junction bases numbered 6, after V lost 6 bases and J lost 2 bases. Germline CDR1 reads MNHEY; CDR2 reads SMNVEV (reference sequence). CDR3 length: 15 amino acids. CDR3 coding DNA: TGTGCCAGCAGCGACAGGGGAAGTCCTGGAAACACCATATATTTT. This translates into CASSDRGSPGNTIYF.

V and J are TRBV5-8 and TRBJ2-5; 9 bases are a match to TRBD2. Germline V gene data show CDR1 as SGHTS and CDR2 as YDEGEE. The junction had 6 bases not matched to a gene; V was cut back by 0 bases and J by 0 bases. This CDR3 region has 17 residues. This CDR3 is CASSLVSLAGYQETQYF. For the CDR3, the DNA is TGTGCCAGCAGCTTGGTTTCACTAGCGGGCTACCAAGAGACCCAGTACTTC.

The chain links TRBV27 to TRBJ2-1, with TRBD1 matching over 8 bases. The V segment lost 4 bases and the J segment 10 bases; nucleotides outside the gene matches: 12. Looked up from germline, CDR1 is MNHEY and CDR2 is SMNVEV (reference sequence). The CDR3 spans 15 residues. CDR3 amino acids: CASSYGQGWEGEQFF. Here the CDR3 DNA reads TGTGCCAGCAGTTATGGACAGGGTTGGGAAGGAGAGCAGTTCTTC.

This chain uses TRBV24-1 with TRBJ2-1; TRBD1 aligns across 9 bases. Germline V lookup: CDR1 KGHDR, CDR2 SFDVKD. The ends lost 3 bases at V and 8 bases at J; junction bases unmatched: 10. This CDR3 spans 16 amino acids. CDR3 in amino acids: CATSDPTGTGSDEQFF. The CDR3 bases are TGTGCCACCAGTGATCCCACCGGGACAGGGTCTGATGAGCAGTTCTTC.

The chain is built from TRBV6-1 and TRBJ2-3; the match to TRBD2 covers 14 bases. V gave up 4 bases and J gave up 3 bases; unmatched junction bases: 3. This CDR3 region has 16 residues. CDR1 MNHNS and CDR2 SASEGT come from the germline V gene. CDR3 coding DNA: TGTGCCAGCAGTGCCCGGACTAGCGGGAGGACAGATACGCAGTATTTT. This sequence encodes CASSARTSGRTDTQYF.